The 24 T cell receptor beta chains below come from one sample, sequenced in a study of OX40 agonist ivuxolimab in advanced cancers. Method: immunoSEQ multiplex PCR; TCRdb's copy keeps in-frame clones and lacks some. The sample includes tens of thousands of clones, about 83% seen only once; the top ten take roughly an eighth. The sequencing used CD4+ or CD8+ T cells sorted from blood, collected in a trial of the OX40 agonist ivuxolimab. The receptors here all came from an adult with an advanced solid tumor such as melanoma, head and neck, liver or kidney cancer.

V and J are TRBV7-3 and TRBJ1-1, with 7 bases that match TRBD1. The CDR3 is made up of 17 amino acids. Germline loops: CDR1 SGHTA, CDR2 FQGTGA. The ends lost 5 bases at V and 0 bases at J; junction bases unmatched: 12. The CDR3 is CASSPRGGQLMNTEAFF. The CDR3 coding sequence is TGTGCCAGCAGCCCCAGGGGGGGCCAGCTCATGAACACTGAAGCTTTCTTT.

This chain uses TRBV27 with TRBJ2-1; 7 nucleotides line up with TRBD2. This CDR3 comprises 16 residues. The J segment lost 4 bases and the V segment lost 2 bases, leaving 8 bases of the junction unmatched. Germline CDR1 reads MNHEY; CDR2 reads SMNVEV (reference sequence). CDR3 loop: CASSLKRSGVYNEQFF. Here the CDR3 DNA reads TGTGCCAGCAGTTTAAAGAGGAGCGGGGTTTACAATGAGCAGTTCTTC.

The J gene is TRBJ2-7, the V gene TRBV13; D possibly uses TRBD1 or TRBD2 (6 bases each). The CDR3 covers 15 residues. Germline V gene lookup returns CDR1 PRHDT and CDR2 FYEKMQ (reference sequence). The germline V and J ends were trimmed by 6 bases and 3 bases, with 18 bases remaining between them. DNA of the CDR3: TGTGCCAGCAGTCCACGGGGGCCGGGGAACTACGAGCAGTACTTC. This translates into CASSPRGPGNYEQYF.

Comment on this clone: Other DNA sequences in the sample encode the same CDR3. V gene TRBV27 combines with J gene TRBJ2-1, with 9 bases fitting TRBD1. In germline, CDR1 is MNHEY, CDR2 SMNVEV (reference sequence). V trimming: 3 bases; J trimming: 2 bases; junction bases outside the gene matches: 2. This CDR3 region has 15 residues. The CDR3 reads CASSFGTGTYNEQFF. The CDR3 DNA follows: TGTGCCAGCAGTTTTGGGACAGGGACCTACAATGAGCAGTTCTTC.

Written as DNA, the CDR3 is TGTGCCAGTAGTACAACAGGGGGCTTAACAGATACGCAGTATTTT. Translation gives CASSTTGGLTDTQYF. The gene calls are TRBV19 and TRBJ2-3, with TRBD1 matching over 9 bases. Germline V lookup: CDR1 LNHDA, CDR2 SQIVND (reference sequence). V lost 4 bases to trimming and J lost 3 bases; unmatched junction nucleotides: 5. This CDR3 comprises 15 residues.

The V and J genes are TRBV19 and TRBJ2-7; the D is unclear. V was pared by 3 bases and J by 0 bases, with 6 bases between. CDR1 and CDR2 from the germline V gene are LNHDA and SQIVND (reference sequence). The CDR3 sequence is 13 residues long. CDR3 DNA: TGTGCCAGTAGTATGGTCAGCTCCTACGAGCAGTACTTC. Translating it yields CASSMVSSYEQYF.

The rearrangement uses TRBV4-1 and TRBJ1-3; D gene unclear. This CDR3 contains 14 residues. The germline V gene encodes CDR1 MGHRA and CDR2 YSYEKL. With 1 base removed from V and 0 bases from J, the gap between germline ends came to 4 bases. The CDR3 DNA reads TGCGCCAGCAGCCAAGTTGACTCTGGAAACACCATATATTTT. Amino acid sequence: CASSQVDSGNTIYF.

This chain uses TRBV10-2 with TRBJ1-1, with a weak D call TRBD1 (5 bases). The CDR3 contains 13 residues. Germline V gene data show CDR1 as WSHSY and CDR2 as SAAADI. V shed 4 bases and J shed 10 bases, with 16 bases lying between them. The CDR3 DNA reads as TGCGCCAGCAGTGTCCACCGGGACGCTGGAGCTTTCTTT. This gives the protein CASSVHRDAGAFF.

The chain employs TRBV19 and TRBJ2-2; TRBD1 agrees at 10 bases. Germline lookup yields CDR1 LNHDA and CDR2 SQIVND (reference sequence). This CDR3 spans 16 amino acids. With 4 bases clipped from V and 4 bases from J, the junction kept 6 bases outside the gene matches. The CDR3 is CASSSRQGASTGELFF. CDR3 DNA sequence: TGTGCCAGTAGTAGTAGACAGGGGGCGTCCACCGGGGAGCTGTTTTTT.

With respect to this clone: This sample also contains other DNA sequences that code for the same CDR3. This chain joins TRBV6-5 and TRBJ1-1, with 8 positions matching TRBD1. The trim removed 0 bases at V and 1 base at J, leaving 1 base unmatched. CDR3 length equals 15 residues. The germline gives CDR1 MNHEY, CDR2 SVGAGI. CDR3 amino acids: CASSYSGTGNTEAFF. In nucleotides, the CDR3 is TGTGCCAGCAGTTACTCTGGGACAGGGAACACTGAAGCTTTCTTT.

The chain is built from TRBV4-1 and TRBJ1-1; D not resolved. V was shortened by 0 bases and J by 0 bases, with 11 bases between the two germline ends. CDR1 is MGHRA, CDR2 YSYEKL, per germline. The length of the CDR3 is 16 residues. The CDR3 nucleotides are TGCGCCAGCAGCCAAGATCCGGCAGCGATGAACACTGAAGCTTTCTTT. It encodes CASSQDPAAMNTEAFF.

V and J are TRBV13 and TRBJ1-2; TRBD1 is a possible D gene (5 bases). The CDR3 is 13 amino acids. Germline V gene lookup returns CDR1 PRHDT and CDR2 FYEKMQ (reference sequence). Trimming took 3 bases from V and 4 from J, leaving 9 bases between them. DNA of the CDR3: TGTGCCAGCAGCTTGGGTGGGGCCTATGGCTACACCTTC. Protein: CASSLGGAYGYTF.

The chain combines TRBV2 with TRBJ1-5, with D perhaps TRBD1 (5 bases). The germline V gene has CDR1 SNHLY and CDR2 FYNNEI. This CDR3 is 16 amino acids long. V was trimmed by 0 bases and J by 3 bases, leaving 12 bases between them. The CDR3 DNA reads TGTGCCAGCAGTGAAGCCGGGAGGACACTCAATCAGCCCCAGCATTTT. The encoded protein is CASSEAGRTLNQPQHF.

As DNA, the CDR3 is TGTGCCAGCAGCTTAGACCTGGGGGGGGGCCGGACTAATGAAAAACTGTTTTTT. Translating gives CASSLDLGGGRTNEKLFF. This chain uses TRBV5-4 with TRBJ1-4; weak D call: TRBD1 (6 bases). CDR1 SGHNT and CDR2 YYREEE come from the germline V gene (reference sequence). V was clipped by 2 bases and J by 2 bases, with 19 bases between them. The length of the CDR3 is 18 residues.

The rearrangement joins TRBV25-1 to TRBJ1-1, with 9 bases matching TRBD1. The V and J ends lost 3 bases and 0 bases, in that order; junction bases with no gene match: 5. Per the germline V gene, CDR1 is MGHDK and CDR2 is SYGVNS. The CDR3 consists of 16 residues. The CDR3 reads CASSEWNRGLNTEAFF. CDR3 DNA: TGTGCCAGCAGTGAGTGGAACAGGGGGCTGAACACTGAAGCTTTCTTT.

The chain has TRBV25-1 and TRBJ2-7; D not certain. V shed 4 bases and J shed 5 bases, with 9 bases lying between them. The length of the CDR3 is 12 residues. Germline lookup yields CDR1 MGHDK and CDR2 SYGVNS. The DNA of the CDR3 is TGTGCCAGCAGTGGCCCCCTAAACGAGCAGTACTTC. It codes for CASSGPLNEQYF.

This clone was found a few times. This rearrangement joins TRBV4-2 to TRBJ1-1; D is possibly TRBD1 (5 bases). Germline CDR1 reads LGHNA; CDR2 reads YNFKEQ. This CDR3 is built from 14 residues. V lost 2 bases to trimming and J lost 4 bases, with 11 bases between them. The CDR3 sequence: CASSQLARVTEAFF. The CDR3 DNA reads TGTGCCAGCAGCCAACTGGCCAGGGTCACTGAAGCTTTCTTT.

CDR3 residues: CASSLWGSGATDTQYF. Written as DNA, the CDR3 is TGTGCCAGCAGCTTGTGGGGGTCCGGGGCCACAGATACGCAGTATTTT. This chain uses TRBV5-8 with TRBJ2-3; D possibly uses TRBD1 or TRBD2 (5 bases each). The CDR3 is 16 amino acids. CDR1 is SGHTS and CDR2 is YDEGEE in the germline V gene. V lost 1 base, J lost 2 bases, and 14 bases lay in between.

This clone was counted a few times. The chain employs TRBV7-9 and TRBJ1-2; D gene ambiguous. In germline, CDR1 is SEHNR, CDR2 FQNEAQ (reference sequence). Trimming cost V 3 bases and J 3 bases, with 11 bases left between them. CDR3 size: 14 residues. Here the CDR3 reads CASSLDWSDYGYTF. CDR3 nucleotide sequence: TGTGCCAGCAGCTTGGACTGGTCCGACTATGGCTACACCTTC.

The chain carries TRBV5-1 and TRBJ2-1, with TRBD1 matching 9 bases. Trimming at V came to 4 bases and at J to 8 bases, leaving 13 bases not matched to a gene. This CDR3 is 16 amino acids long. The germline V gene has CDR1 SGHRS and CDR2 YFSETQ. CDR3 nucleotides: TGCGCCAGCAGCAAAACCCAGGGACAGGGTACGGATGAGCAGTTCTTC. Translated: CASSKTQGQGTDEQFF.

The chain carries TRBV7-2 and TRBJ1-2, with D unclear. V was shortened by 2 bases and J by 2 bases, with 9 bases between the two germline ends. The CDR3 runs to 14 residues. Germline V lookup: CDR1 SGHTA, CDR2 FQGNSA. The CDR3 nucleotides read TGTGCCAGCAGCTTAATCCCAGACAACTATGGCTACACCTTC. This translates into CASSLIPDNYGYTF.

In this sample, this clone turned up a few times. The chain uses TRBV7-8 and TRBJ2-7; D ambiguous. This CDR3 is built from 11 residues. V lost 1 base and J lost 5, with 3 bases in between. Germline CDR1 SGHVS, CDR2 FQNEAQ. The CDR3 coding sequence is TGTGCCAGCAGCTTAGGCAACGAGCAGTACTTC. Amino acid sequence: CASSLGNEQYF.

This clone has just one count. This chain connects TRBV5-1 to TRBJ1-1; D remains unclear. V lost 6 bases, J lost 2 bases, and 14 bases lay in between. The CDR3 length is 14 residues. CDR1 SGHRS and CDR2 YFSETQ come from the germline V gene. CDR3 region: CASTPRGANTEAFF. CDR3 bases: TGCGCCAGCACCCCTCGGGGAGCCAACACTGAAGCTTTCTTT.

The V gene is TRBV6-5, the J gene TRBJ1-2; no definite D call. V was shortened by 0 bases and J by 7 bases, with 9 bases between the two germline ends. Germline V gene data show CDR1 as MNHEY and CDR2 as SVGAGI. The CDR3 sequence is 13 residues long. The CDR3 coding sequence is TGTGCCAGCAGTTACTCGGAAGCTGGTGGCTACACCTTC. Translated, it gives CASSYSEAGGYTF.